This entry is about one T cell receptor beta chain. The sample belongs to a study of blood T cell repertoires in COVID-19. Whole-study context: The origin of the acute and convalescent COVID-19 samples was the United States, Italy and Spain. T cells, B-cell-depleted T cells, or PBMCs provided the cDNA or gDNA that served as material.

Original data processing: By means of reference gene primer amplification, nucleated cell counts were estimated. Measured with immunoSEQ multiplex PCR; TCRdb has only the in-frame clones, and not every one. V, J and clone size were drawn from that table, and D and trimming were deduced from the DNA. The data show more than 95,000 clones, with about 75% seen just once and around 19% held by the top ten. The CDR3 sequence is 14 residues long. The receptor was derived from a woman in her 70s with acute or convalescent COVID-19. The sequencing sample was made of peripheral blood. The chain combines TRBV21-1 with TRBJ1-1; TRBD1 reflects the table's D call only, with no check against the DNA. TRBV21-1 is designated a pseudogene. The CDR3 loop reads CASSPHTGNTEAFF. The CDR3 DNA is TGTGCCAGCAGCCCCCATACAGGGAACACTGAAGCTTTCTTT.